The next 9 T cell receptor beta chains were all read from a single sample in a study of T cells in Graves' hyperthyroidism and ophthalmopathy. TCR beta CDR3 regions were amplified from RNA transcripts. The HTBI primer set was used in a first-round RT-PCR of the TCR CDR3. TCRdb processed the multiplex PCR reads anew with MiXCR; each CDR3 protein has one entry. The sample includes around 300,000 distinct CDR3 sequences, approximately 12% of them seen just once. Sample: blood. Source of these receptors: a woman aged 25-40 years with Graves' hyperthyroidism that later progressed to Graves' ophthalmopathy.

This clonotype was found many times. The J gene is TRBJ1-1, the V gene TRBV6-1; D is uncertain. The CDR3 loop spans 10 amino acids. In germline, CDR1 is MNHNS, CDR2 SASEGT. The ends were cut back, 8 bases at V and 1 base at J, with 2 bases in the middle. The CDR3 reads CASPNTEAFF. The CDR3, as DNA: TGTGCCAGCCCGAACACTGAAGCTTTCTTT.

This clonotype was detected many times. The chain's CDR3 is CASSPLGSRETQYF. The CDR3 DNA reads as TGTGCCAGCAGCCCCCTTGGGAGTCGGGAGACCCAGTACTTC. The V and J genes are TRBV7-2 and TRBJ2-5; the D gene is possibly TRBD2 (5 bases). The ends were cut back, 5 bases at V and 5 bases at J, with 15 bases in the middle. Per the germline V gene, CDR1 is SGHTA and CDR2 is FQGNSA. The CDR3 loop spans 14 amino acids.

At least ten counts were recorded for this clonotype. The chain combines TRBV27 with TRBJ2-1; 7 bases align to TRBD2. Germline loops: CDR1 MNHEY, CDR2 SMNVEV (reference sequence). V lost 2 bases to trimming and J lost 4 bases; unmatched junction nucleotides: 8. This CDR3 is built from 16 residues. This CDR3 reads CASSLASGLTYNEQFF. The DNA for the CDR3 is TGTGCCAGCAGTTTAGCCTCGGGACTAACATACAATGAGCAGTTCTTC.

The genes are TRBV6-1 and TRBJ2-2; TRBD2 matches at 12 bases. The CDR3 has 19 residues. V shed 5 bases and J 6 bases; nucleotides not matched to a gene: 16. Germline CDR1 is MNHNS and CDR2 is SASEGT. CDR3 in amino acids: CASSPYGALAGGASGELFF. CDR3 sequence (DNA): TGTGCCAGCAGTCCCTATGGGGCACTAGCGGGAGGTGCATCCGGGGAGCTGTTTTTT.

This clonotype was observed many times. The chain couples TRBV11-2 to TRBJ2-5; 8 bases are shared with TRBD2. Germline V gene sequence: CDR1 SGHAT, CDR2 FQNNGV. The CDR3 is made up of 16 amino acids. V was pared by 2 bases and J by 4 bases, with 9 bases of the junction left unmatched. The chain's CDR3 is CASSLSLWLAGETQYF. CDR3 nucleotide sequence: TGTGCCAGCAGCTTATCTCTGTGGCTAGCGGGAGAGACCCAGTACTTC.

In its sample, this clonotype was seen many times. The rearrangement links TRBV30 to TRBJ1-2, with D unresolved. This CDR3 is built from 13 residues. V lost 0 bases and J lost 7, with 12 bases in between. The germline V gene has CDR1 GTSNPN and CDR2 SVGIG (reference sequence). As DNA, the CDR3 is TGTGCCTGGAGTGTAAAGAACGGCGGTGGCTACACCTTC. As protein: CAWSVKNGGGYTF.

V and J are TRBV10-1 and TRBJ1-3; no clear D gene. V gave up 10 bases and J gave up 0 bases, with 13 bases separating them. The CDR3 has 14 residues. Germline CDR1 is WNHNN and CDR2 is SYGVQD (reference sequence). The DNA for the CDR3 is TGCGCCAACGTTAGGGTCCCCTCTGGAAACACCATATATTTT. This translates into CANVRVPSGNTIYF.

This clonotype was observed many times. The chain couples TRBV12-3 or TRBV12-4 to TRBJ2-7, with D possibly TRBD2 on 6 matching bases. CDR3 length equals 15 residues. The V gene lost 4 bases and the J gene lost 8 bases, with 21 bases spanning the gap. CDR3 residues: CASSSSGLEPTKQYF. CDR3 sequence (DNA): TGTGCCAGCAGTTCCAGCGGGTTGGAACCTACGAAGCAGTACTTC.

The sample holds many counts of this clonotype. Just one base apart from a much larger clone, this may be a read error. V and J are TRBV12-3 or TRBV12-4 and TRBJ2-1, with D unclear. Trimming left V 8 bases short and J 5 bases short, with 4 bases between. The CDR3 is made up of 10 amino acids. CDR3 sequence reads: CASGNNEQFF. CDR3 bases: TGTGCCAGCGGGAACAATGAGCAGTTCTTC.